This T cell receptor beta chain was found in a study of T cells after yellow fever vaccination. General study points: The study re-detected most primary-vaccination clones after the booster (approximately 96% CD4, roughly 85% CD8).

Via MiXCR, TCRdb re-called the 5' RACE reads, giving one row per CDR3 protein. The sample comprises approximately 340,000 distinct CDR3 sequences, over 8% of which are singletons, and roughly 18% rests with the top ten. Germline V gene lookup returns CDR1 SEHNR and CDR2 FQNEAQ (reference sequence). V lost 9 bases to trimming and J lost 0 bases, with 9 bases between them. This CDR3 has 14 residues. As regards this clonotype: Its target is unknown.

Sequencing was performed on PBMCs, taken on the day of the first yellow fever vaccination. This chain links TRBV7-9 with TRBJ2-6; D unclear. The TCR comes from a man aged 18 to 29 who received the YFV17D yellow fever vaccine. The CDR3 protein is CASIRTSGANVLTF. The CDR3 DNA reads as TGTGCCAGTATCCGGACCTCTGGGGCCAACGTCCTGACTTTC. Variable domain in full (rest from reference TRBV7-9 and TRBJ2-6): DTGVSQNPRHKITKRGQNVTFRCDPISEHNRLYWYRQTLGQGPEFLTYFQNEAQLEKSRLLSDRFSAERPKGSFSTLEIQRTEQGDSAMYLCASIRTSGANVLTFGAGSRLTVL.